Listed here are 21 T cell receptor beta chains from one sample, sequenced in a study of blood T cell repertoires in COVID-19 (dated by TCRdb to about 2020). The library was made by the immunoSEQ multiplex PCR assay. The clones in this table, taken by TCRdb from immuneACCESS, are in-frame only. Not every clone is retained; where verified, under half of the shortfall comes from an unresolved V gene, and the cause of the rest is unknown. The sample records about 100,000 clones, roughly 88% of which are singletons. Roughly 6.6% of the sample lies in the top ten. Sample: peripheral blood. These receptors were collected from a man aged 50-59 years with active or convalescent COVID-19.

The CDR3 DNA reads TGTGCCAGTAGTACCCAGGACAGGGGGCTGAGTCAGCCCCAGCATTTT. It codes for CASSTQDRGLSQPQHF. The chain couples TRBV19 to TRBJ1-5; TRBD1 aligns across 11 bases. The germline gives CDR1 LNHDA, CDR2 SQIVND (reference sequence). CDR3 length equals 16 residues. J was trimmed by 6 bases and V by 4 bases; bases with no gene match: 8.

J is TRBJ2-5 and V is TRBV7-2, with TRBD2 matching 7 bases. The CDR3 loop spans 14 amino acids. Trimming cost V 4 bases and J 1 base; bases outside gene matches: 3. Per germline, CDR1 SGHTA and CDR2 FQGNSA. The CDR3 spells CASSSGGTQETQYF. CDR3 DNA sequence: TGTGCCAGCAGCTCCGGGGGGACCCAAGAGACCCAGTACTTC.

The chain uses TRBV7-8 and TRBJ2-2, with a tentative D call TRBD1 (5 bases). The germline gives CDR1 SGHVS, CDR2 FQNEAQ. V dropped 4 bases and J dropped 2 bases, with 14 bases sitting between them. This CDR3 is 16 amino acids long. The CDR3, as DNA: TGTGCCAGCAGCTCTCGGACGACAGCAAACACCGGGGAGCTGTTTTTT. Translated, it gives CASSSRTTANTGELFF.

V is TRBV28 and J is TRBJ1-4; no definite D call. The CDR3 length is 15 residues. Deletions cut 6 bases from V and 0 bases from J, with 11 bases between. The germline V gene has CDR1 MDHEN and CDR2 SYDVKM. CDR3 loop: CASSPTVTTNEKLFF. The CDR3 region has the DNA TGTGCCAGCAGCCCTACAGTAACAACTAATGAAAAACTGTTTTTT.

The rearrangement uses TRBV7-2 and TRBJ2-1, with 13 bases fitting TRBD2. The CDR3 has 16 amino acids. Germline assignment: CDR1 SGHTA and CDR2 FQGNSA. Trimming took 2 bases from V and 8 from J; bases not matched to a gene: 6. Here the CDR3 reads CASSLTSGRVLDEQFF. CDR3 nucleotide sequence: TGTGCCAGCAGCTTAACTAGCGGGAGGGTTCTAGATGAGCAGTTCTTC.

The chain is built from TRBV29-1 and TRBJ2-5; D ambiguous. The CDR3 covers 10 residues. Trimming took off 5 bases at V and 4 bases at J, with 5 bases between the two ends. The germline gives CDR1 SQVTM, CDR2 ANQGSEA. CDR3 residues: CSVSGETQYF. The CDR3 bases are TGCAGCGTTTCGGGAGAGACCCAGTACTTC.

This clone has a handful of counts. The chain employs TRBV19 and TRBJ2-7; no clear D gene. V dropped 0 bases and J dropped 3 bases, with 6 bases sitting between them. CDR1 is LNHDA and CDR2 is SQIVND in the germline V gene (reference sequence). This CDR3 is 13 amino acids long. CDR3 region: CASSIDSSYEQYF. CDR3 sequence (DNA): TGTGCCAGTAGTATAGATTCTAGCTACGAGCAGTACTTC.

V usage is TRBV9 and J usage is TRBJ2-3; TRBD2 is a possible D gene (5 bases). This CDR3 spans 15 amino acids. CDR1 SGDLS and CDR2 YYNGEE come from the germline V gene. V lost 0 bases and J 3 bases, leaving 11 bases between the germline ends. Here the CDR3 reads CASSVGLMGTDTQYF. The CDR3 coding sequence is TGTGCCAGCAGCGTAGGACTAATGGGAACAGATACGCAGTATTTT.

This chain joins TRBV6-1 and TRBJ2-2; D not resolved. The V and J ends lost 1 base and 8 bases respectively, with 14 bases between them. The CDR3 length is 15 residues. CDR1 is MNHNS and CDR2 is SASEGT in the germline V gene. This CDR3 reads CASSEVVSRSGELFF. The CDR3 DNA follows: TGTGCCAGCAGTGAAGTGGTGTCCAGGTCTGGGGAGCTGTTTTTT.

This chain connects TRBV19 to TRBJ2-3; TRBD2 might be the D (6 bases). CDR1 LNHDA and CDR2 SQIVND come from the germline V gene (reference sequence). The CDR3 runs to 14 residues. V was trimmed by 8 bases and J by 0 bases, leaving 12 bases between them. The CDR3 DNA follows: TGTGCCAGTCGTAGCGGATCTAGCACAGATACGCAGTATTTT. This translates into CASRSGSSTDTQYF.

The V and J genes are TRBV28 and TRBJ2-1; the D gene is possibly TRBD1 (5 bases). V gave up 3 bases and J gave up 9 bases, with 18 bases separating them. The CDR3 totals 15 residues. Germline loops: CDR1 MDHEN, CDR2 SYDVKM. The CDR3 loop reads CASSFRGMGSAEQFF. CDR3 coding DNA: TGTGCCAGCAGTTTTAGGGGCATGGGATCCGCTGAGCAGTTCTTC. Using reference TRBV28 and TRBJ2-1 for the parts outside the CDR3, the full variable domain is DVKVTQSSRYLVKRTGEKVFLECVQDMDHENMFWYRQDPGLGLRLIYFSYDVKMKEKGDIPEGYSVSREKKERFSLILESASTNQTSMYLCASSFRGMGSAEQFFGPGTRLTVL.

The chain couples TRBV6-5 to TRBJ2-7, with 15 positions matching TRBD2. V lost 0 bases, J lost 4 bases, and 1 base stayed unmatched. The CDR3 is 16 amino acids. The germline CDR1 and CDR2 sequences are MNHEY and SVGAGI. CDR3 loop: CASSYSGLAGGYEQYF. In DNA form, the CDR3 reads TGTGCCAGCAGTTACTCGGGACTAGCGGGAGGTTACGAGCAGTACTTC.

This clone showed up just once. The CDR3 loop is CSARTTSGIGEQYF. The CDR3 DNA reads TGCAGCGCCCGGACGACCAGCGGGATAGGAGAGCAGTACTTC. This rearrangement joins TRBV29-1 to TRBJ2-7, with TRBD2 matching 7 bases. Germline V CDR1 and CDR2: SQVTM, ANQGSEA. V gave up 7 bases and J gave up 7 bases; unmatched junction bases: 16. This CDR3 is 14 amino acids long.

The chain carries TRBV7-2 and TRBJ2-1, with 8 bases matching TRBD2. This CDR3 has 18 residues. Germline assignment: CDR1 SGHTA and CDR2 FQGNSA. With 0 bases clipped from V and 4 bases from J, the junction kept 11 bases outside the gene matches. In DNA, the CDR3 is TGTGCCAGCAGCTTAGCGTGGCGGGAGGCCGACCCTTACAATGAGCAGTTCTTC. It translates to CASSLAWREADPYNEQFF.

The chain employs TRBV6-5 and TRBJ1-6; D unclear. Germline-derived CDR1 and CDR2 are MNHEY and SVGAGI. This CDR3 spans 14 amino acids. V was shortened by 7 bases and J by 10 bases, with 17 bases between the two germline ends. The CDR3 nucleotides read TGTGCCAGCACTCCTGGGCACGGTTACTCACCCCTCCACTTT. Protein product: CASTPGHGYSPLHF.

V usage is TRBV3-1 (or the pseudogene TRBV3-2) and J usage is TRBJ2-2, with TRBD2 as a possible D gene (5 bases). Germline V gene data show CDR1 as LGHDT and CDR2 as YNNKEL (reference sequence). There are 15 residues in the CDR3. V dropped 4 bases and J dropped 0 bases, with 9 bases sitting between them. CDR3 sequence: CASSRSVANTGELFF. The CDR3 DNA reads as TGTGCCAGCAGCCGTAGCGTGGCGAACACCGGGGAGCTGTTTTTT.

The chain carries TRBV10-3 and TRBJ2-2; perhaps TRBD2 as D (5 bases). In germline, CDR1 is ENHRY, CDR2 SYGVKD. The CDR3 length is 15 residues. Trimming stripped 0 bases from V and 7 bases from J, with 12 bases between. The CDR3 bases are TGTGCCATCAGTGAGTCTGTGGGAGAAGGCGGGGAGCTGTTTTTT. Its protein product is CAISESVGEGGELFF.

The rearrangement links TRBV24-1 to TRBJ2-7; tentatively, D is TRBD2 (5 bases). The germline V and J ends were trimmed by 6 bases and 9 bases, with 26 bases remaining between them. This CDR3 comprises 16 residues. Germline CDR1 is KGHDR and CDR2 is SFDVKD. The CDR3 sequence is CATSKVPPAWEQGQYF. The CDR3 nucleotides are TGTGCCACCAGTAAAGTCCCCCCAGCGTGGGAGCAAGGGCAGTACTTC.

V is TRBV7-8 and J is TRBJ2-2; D may be TRBD1 (8 bases). V lost 5 bases and J 8 bases, leaving 39 bases between the germline ends. The CDR3 spans 22 residues. The germline V gene has CDR1 SGHVS and CDR2 FQNEAQ. CDR3 in amino acids: CASSAKRPGGAGTKVGRGELFF. CDR3 bases: TGTGCCAGCAGCGCCAAGAGGCCAGGGGGCGCTGGGACTAAGGTGGGACGAGGGGAGCTGTTTTTT.

This chain joins TRBV10-2 and TRBJ2-1, with 13 bases lining up with TRBD2. The ends lost 2 bases at V and 10 bases at J; junction bases unmatched: 5. CDR1 WSHSY and CDR2 SAAADI come from the germline V gene. The CDR3 sequence is 15 residues long. The CDR3 DNA follows: TGCGCCAGCAGTGAGAGGGGGACTAGCGGGATAGAGCAGTTCTTC. Encoded protein: CASSERGTSGIEQFF.

This sequence joins TRBV18 and TRBJ1-1; D might be TRBD1 (6 bases). V was trimmed by 4 bases and J by 3 bases, leaving 12 bases between them. The CDR3 extends over 14 amino acids. The germline V gene encodes CDR1 KGHSH and CDR2 LQKENI. CDR3 in amino acids: CASSLRDTYTEAFF. Written as DNA, the CDR3 is TGTGCCAGCTCACTCCGGGACACCTACACTGAAGCTTTCTTT.